A selection of T cell receptor beta chains follows, all from one sample in a study of blood T cell repertoires in COVID-19. The assay was immunoSEQ multiplex PCR, and TCRdb's table has in-frame clones only and misses some. This table holds more than 12,000 clones, roughly 90% found once. Source material: peripheral blood. These receptors came from a human donor in a cohort sampled during active COVID-19. The CDR3 runs from the conserved cysteine through the conserved F or W. Size is omitted from some rows. Given values are once, few, many or a class for expanded clones.

V gene	J gene	CDR3 length	clone size	CDR3 protein
TRBV3-1/TRBV3-2	TRBJ2-1	14	-	CASSQGRADNEQFF
TRBV12-5	TRBJ2-7	13	few	CASGLDRGREQYF
TRBV19	TRBJ1-5	15	-	CASNRDRGSNQPQHF
TRBV14	TRBJ2-1	16	once	CASSQGLDVSYNEQFF
TRBV27	TRBJ1-1	15	-	CASSPEDREDTEAFF
TRBV2	TRBJ1-5	13	-	CASSERFRGQYHF
TRBV10-1	TRBJ2-7	15	few	CASSDLAGGSYEQYF
TRBV14	TRBJ2-1	12	-	CASSAGVWKQFF
TRBV9	TRBJ2-4	13	-	CASSAGTGNIQYF
TRBV25-1	TRBJ1-1	15	once	CASSDRTGRGTEAFF
TRBV6-1	TRBJ1-2	12	-	CASSERNYGYTF
TRBV6-4	TRBJ2-6	17	-	CASSDSGGDSGANVLTF
TRBV5-1	TRBJ1-1	14	-	CASSISGGGSEAFF
TRBV6-6	TRBJ2-7	12	-	CASSYEAMGQYF
TRBV25-1	TRBJ1-2	14	-	CASSVQGVGYGYTF
TRBV5-1	TRBJ2-5	14	-	CASSLLGVRETQYF
TRBV9	TRBJ1-5	15	-	CASSGGGVGNQPQHF
TRBV30	TRBJ2-4	14	-	CAWSPTSAKNIQYF
TRBV6-5	TRBJ2-7	15	-	CASSYYSGRAHEQYF
TRBV18	TRBJ2-7	14	-	CASSPSRGPYEQYF
TRBV19	TRBJ1-4	14	-	CASRQTGTVEKLFF
TRBV6-1	TRBJ1-2	11	-	CASSDSYGYTF
TRBV7-9	TRBJ1-3	15	-	CASSLSSGSGNTIYF
TRBV13	TRBJ2-3	11	-	CASSVSDTQYF
TRBV14	TRBJ1-2	13	-	CASSPPGGYGYTF
TRBV15	TRBJ2-1	14	-	CATSSRQGENEQFF
TRBV3-1/TRBV3-2	TRBJ1-1	13	-	CASSGGVNTEAFF
TRBV5-1	TRBJ1-2	14	-	CASTLDGGRAGYTF
TRBV6-5	TRBJ1-2	13	few	CASKATTGVGYTF
TRBV5-6	TRBJ1-1	13	-	CASRLDRNTEAFF
TRBV3-1/TRBV3-2	TRBJ2-7	12	-	CASSQDRYEQYF
TRBV6-2/TRBV6-3	TRBJ1-5	18	-	CASSYSIRPGYSNQPQHF
TRBV6-5	TRBJ2-5	14	-	CASSRTSGGETQYF
TRBV19	TRBJ2-2	13	-	CASSTGQTGELFF
TRBV4-1	TRBJ1-2	14	few	CASSQGDRAYGYTF
TRBV5-6	TRBJ2-3	18	-	CASSPAASGGPSTDTQYF
TRBV5-1	TRBJ2-1	17	-	CASSPTSGTSGGNEQFF
TRBV19	TRBJ2-2	16	once	CASSIVGGMNTGELFF
TRBV27	TRBJ2-3	17	-	CASSLAGTGVGTDTQYF
TRBV20-1	TRBJ2-7	13	-	CSASRQGILEQYF
TRBV7-8	TRBJ2-5	14	-	CASSIRRGAETQYF
TRBV18	TRBJ2-4	15	once	CASSNRDLAKNIQYF
TRBV9	TRBJ1-1	16	few	CASSVGGPALNTEAFF
TRBV20-1	TRBJ1-6	11	-	CSVQGNSPLHF